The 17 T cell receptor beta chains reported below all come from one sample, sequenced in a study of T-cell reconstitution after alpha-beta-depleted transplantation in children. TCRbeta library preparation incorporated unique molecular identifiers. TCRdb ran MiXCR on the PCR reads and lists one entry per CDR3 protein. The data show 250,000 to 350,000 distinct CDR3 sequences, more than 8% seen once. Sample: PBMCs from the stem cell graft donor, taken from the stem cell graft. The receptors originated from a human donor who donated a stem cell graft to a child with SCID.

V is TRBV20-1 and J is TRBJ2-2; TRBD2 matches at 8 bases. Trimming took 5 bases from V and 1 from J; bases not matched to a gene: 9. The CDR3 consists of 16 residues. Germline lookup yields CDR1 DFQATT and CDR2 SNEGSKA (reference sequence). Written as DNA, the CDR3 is TGCAGTGCTCCCTCCCAGGCGGGGGGGAACACCGGGGAGCTGTTTTTT. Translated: CSAPSQAGGNTGELFF.

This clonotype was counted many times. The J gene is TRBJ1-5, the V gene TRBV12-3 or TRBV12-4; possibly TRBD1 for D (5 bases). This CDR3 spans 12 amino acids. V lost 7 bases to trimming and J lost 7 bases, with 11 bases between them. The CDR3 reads CASTSGFQPQHF. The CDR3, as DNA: TGTGCCAGCACCTCAGGGTTCCAGCCCCAGCATTTT.

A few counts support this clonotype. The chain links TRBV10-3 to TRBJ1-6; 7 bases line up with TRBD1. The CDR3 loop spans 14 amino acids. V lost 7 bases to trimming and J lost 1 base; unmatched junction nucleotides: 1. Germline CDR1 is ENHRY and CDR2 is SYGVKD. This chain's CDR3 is CAITGGSYNSPLHF. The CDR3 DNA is TGTGCCATCACAGGGGGGTCCTATAATTCACCCCTCCACTTT.

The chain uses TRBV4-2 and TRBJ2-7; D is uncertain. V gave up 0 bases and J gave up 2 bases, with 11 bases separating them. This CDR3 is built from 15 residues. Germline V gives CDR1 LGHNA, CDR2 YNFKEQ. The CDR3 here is CASSQEKLGTYEQYF. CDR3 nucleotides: TGTGCCAGCAGCCAAGAGAAGTTAGGCACCTACGAGCAGTACTTC.

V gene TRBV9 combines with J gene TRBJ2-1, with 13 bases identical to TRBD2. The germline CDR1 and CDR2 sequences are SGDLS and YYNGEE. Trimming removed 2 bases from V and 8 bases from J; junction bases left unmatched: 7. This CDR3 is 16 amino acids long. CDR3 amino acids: CASSVTGTSGVYEQFF. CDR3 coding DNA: TGTGCCAGCAGCGTGACCGGGACTAGCGGGGTCTATGAGCAGTTCTTC.

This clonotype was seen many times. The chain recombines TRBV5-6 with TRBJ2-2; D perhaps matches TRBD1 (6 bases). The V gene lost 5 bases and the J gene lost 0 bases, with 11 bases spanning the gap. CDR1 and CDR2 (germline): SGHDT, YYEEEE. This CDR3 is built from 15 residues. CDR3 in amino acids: CASRLGQTNTGELFF. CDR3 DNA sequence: TGTGCCAGCAGACTCGGACAGACGAACACCGGGGAGCTGTTTTTT.

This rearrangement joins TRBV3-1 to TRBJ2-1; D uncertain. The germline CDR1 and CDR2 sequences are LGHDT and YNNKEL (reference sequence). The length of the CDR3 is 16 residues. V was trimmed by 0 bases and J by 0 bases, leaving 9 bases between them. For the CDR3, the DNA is TGTGCCAGCAGCCAAGATCCAGGTACCTCCTACAATGAGCAGTTCTTC. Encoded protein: CASSQDPGTSYNEQFF.

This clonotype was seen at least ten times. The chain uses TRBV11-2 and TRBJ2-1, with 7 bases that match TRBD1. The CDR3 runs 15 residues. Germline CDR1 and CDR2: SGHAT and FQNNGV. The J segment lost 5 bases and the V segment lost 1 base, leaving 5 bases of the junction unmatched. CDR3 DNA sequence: TGTGCCAGCAGCTTAGGCAGGGGGAGAAACAATGAGCAGTTCTTC. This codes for CASSLGRGRNNEQFF.

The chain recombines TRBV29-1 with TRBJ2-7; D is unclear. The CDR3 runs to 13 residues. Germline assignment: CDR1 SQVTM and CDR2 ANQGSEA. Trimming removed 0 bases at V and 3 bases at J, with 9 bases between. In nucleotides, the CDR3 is TGCAGCGTTGAAGAGGCGGATCACTACGAGCAGTACTTC. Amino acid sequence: CSVEEADHYEQYF.

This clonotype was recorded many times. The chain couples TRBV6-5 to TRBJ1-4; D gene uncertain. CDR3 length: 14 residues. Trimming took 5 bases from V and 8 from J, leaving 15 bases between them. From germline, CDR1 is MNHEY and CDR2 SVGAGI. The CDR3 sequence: CASSPRTPGEKLFF. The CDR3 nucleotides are TGTGCCAGCAGTCCCAGGACCCCGGGGGAAAAACTGTTTTTT.

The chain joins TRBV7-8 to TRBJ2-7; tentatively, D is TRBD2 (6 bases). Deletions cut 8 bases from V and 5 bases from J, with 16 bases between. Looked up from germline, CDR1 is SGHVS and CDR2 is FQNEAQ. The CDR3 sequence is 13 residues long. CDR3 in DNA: TGTGCCAGCGCCGGGACTGCGGCGAACGAGCAGTACTTC. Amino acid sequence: CASAGTAANEQYF.

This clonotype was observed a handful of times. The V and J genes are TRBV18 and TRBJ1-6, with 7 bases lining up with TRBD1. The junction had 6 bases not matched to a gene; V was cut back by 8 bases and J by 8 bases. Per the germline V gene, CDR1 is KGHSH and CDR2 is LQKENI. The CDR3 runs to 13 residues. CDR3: CASRTGVHSPLHF. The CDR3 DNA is TGTGCCAGCCGTACAGGGGTCCATTCACCCCTCCACTTT.

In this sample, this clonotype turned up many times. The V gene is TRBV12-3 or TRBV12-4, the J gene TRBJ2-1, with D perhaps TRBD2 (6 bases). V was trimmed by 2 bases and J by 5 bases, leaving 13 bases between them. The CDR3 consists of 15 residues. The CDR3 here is CASSLFGGVNNEQFF. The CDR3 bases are TGTGCCAGCAGTTTATTTGGCGGGGTTAACAATGAGCAGTTCTTC.

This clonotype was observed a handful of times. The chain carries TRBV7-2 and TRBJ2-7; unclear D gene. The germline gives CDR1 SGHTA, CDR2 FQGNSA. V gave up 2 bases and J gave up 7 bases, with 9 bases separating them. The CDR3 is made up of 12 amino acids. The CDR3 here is CASSLPKGEQYF. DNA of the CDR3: TGTGCCAGCAGCTTACCGAAGGGAGAGCAGTACTTC.

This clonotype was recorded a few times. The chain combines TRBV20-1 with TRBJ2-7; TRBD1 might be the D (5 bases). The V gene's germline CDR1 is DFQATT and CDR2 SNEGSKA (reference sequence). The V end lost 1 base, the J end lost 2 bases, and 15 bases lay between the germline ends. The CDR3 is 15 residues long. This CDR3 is CSARASHTGTYEQYF. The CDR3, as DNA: TGCAGTGCTAGAGCGTCGCATACAGGTACCTACGAGCAGTACTTC.

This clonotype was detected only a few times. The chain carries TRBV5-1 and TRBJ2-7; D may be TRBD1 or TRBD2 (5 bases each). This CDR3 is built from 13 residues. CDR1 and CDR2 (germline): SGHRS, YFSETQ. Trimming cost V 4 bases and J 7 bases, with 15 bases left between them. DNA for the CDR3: TGCGCCAGCAGCATGGGGACCCCGAGGGAGCAGTACTTC. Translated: CASSMGTPREQYF. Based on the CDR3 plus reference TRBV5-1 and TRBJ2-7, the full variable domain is KAGVTQTPRYLIKTRGQQVTLSCSPISGHRSVSWYQQTPGQGLQFLFEYFSETQRNKGNFPGRFSGRQFSNSRSEMNVSTLELGDSALYLCASSMGTPREQYFGPGTRLTVT.

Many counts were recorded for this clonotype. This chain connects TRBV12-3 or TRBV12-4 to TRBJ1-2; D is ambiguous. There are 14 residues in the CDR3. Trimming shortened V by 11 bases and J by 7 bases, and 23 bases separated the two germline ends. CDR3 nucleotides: TGTGCCCTCGCAACTACGGGTAGTAGTGGTGGCTACACCTTC. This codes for CALATTGSSGGYTF.